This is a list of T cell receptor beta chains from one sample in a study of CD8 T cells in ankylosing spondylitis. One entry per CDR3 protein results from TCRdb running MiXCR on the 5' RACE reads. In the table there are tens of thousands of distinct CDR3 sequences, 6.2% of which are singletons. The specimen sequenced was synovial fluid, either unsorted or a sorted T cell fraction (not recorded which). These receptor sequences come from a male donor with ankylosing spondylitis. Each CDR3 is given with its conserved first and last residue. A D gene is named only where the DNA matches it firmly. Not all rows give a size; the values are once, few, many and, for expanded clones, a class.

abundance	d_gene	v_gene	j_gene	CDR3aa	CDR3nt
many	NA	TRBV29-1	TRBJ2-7	CSGVGGAAAYEQYF	TGCAGCGGCGTTGGGGGGGCCGCCGCCTACGAGCAGTACTTC
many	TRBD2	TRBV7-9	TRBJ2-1	CASSLKTSLFLDNEQFF	TGTGCCAGCAGCCTGAAGACTAGCCTTTTTTTGGACAATGAGCAGTTCTTC
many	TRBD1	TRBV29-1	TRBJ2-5	CSAQGAPGETQYF	TGCAGCGCCCAGGGGGCGCCAGGAGAGACCCAGTACTTC
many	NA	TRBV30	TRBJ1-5	CAWGRARTFLSNQPQHF	TGTGCCTGGGGCCGGGCACGGACCTTCCTTAGCAATCAGCCCCAGCATTTT
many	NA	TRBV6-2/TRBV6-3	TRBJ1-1	CASSLGTEAFF	TGTGCCAGCAGTCTTGGCACTGAAGCTTTCTTT
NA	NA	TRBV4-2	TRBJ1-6	CASSQSLGGGPYNSPLHF	TGTGCCAGCAGCCAAAGCTTGGGGGGAGGACCGTATAATTCACCCCTCCACTTT
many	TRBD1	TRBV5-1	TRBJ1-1	CASRRQGNGAEAFF	TGCGCCAGCAGAAGACAGGGAAATGGAGCCGAAGCTTTCTTT
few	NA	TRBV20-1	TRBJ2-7	CSARGSSPTEQYF	TGCAGTGCTAGAGGGAGCAGCCCCACCGAGCAGTACTTC
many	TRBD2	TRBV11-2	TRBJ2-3	CASSRRRGVAGEVGTDTQYF	TGTGCCAGCAGCCGCCGGAGAGGGGTAGCGGGAGAAGTGGGCACAGATACGCAGTATTTT
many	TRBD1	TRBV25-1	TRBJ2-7	CASSPGQGVMQYF	TGTGCCAGCAGTCCGGGACAGGGTGTTATGCAGTACTTC
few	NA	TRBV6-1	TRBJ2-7	CASSERAPAGGEQYF	TGTGCCAGCAGTGAAAGGGCTCCAGCCGGTGGCGAGCAGTACTTC
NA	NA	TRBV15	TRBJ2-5	CATSRYQETQYF	TGTGCCACCAGCAGATATCAAGAGACCCAGTACTTC
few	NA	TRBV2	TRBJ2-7	CAIGTSYEQYF	TGTGCCATCGGGACATCCTACGAGCAGTACTTC
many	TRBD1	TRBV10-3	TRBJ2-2	CATGVGTDTGELFF	TGTGCCACCGGCGTCGGGACAGACACCGGGGAGCTGTTTTTT
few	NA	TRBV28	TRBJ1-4	CASSPPGRDEKLFF	TGTGCCAGCAGTCCCCCGGGACGGGATGAAAAACTGTTTTTT
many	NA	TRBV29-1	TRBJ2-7	CREPGTYPYEQYF	TGCAGGGAACCCGGGACATACCCTTACGAGCAGTACTTC
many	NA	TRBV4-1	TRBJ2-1	CASSQRASDSYNEQFF	TGCGCCAGCAGCCAACGGGCCAGCGATAGCTACAATGAGCAGTTCTTC
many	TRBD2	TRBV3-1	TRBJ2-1	CASSQDSSGSNNEQFF	TGTGCCAGCAGCCAAGATTCTAGCGGGAGCAACAATGAGCAGTTCTTC
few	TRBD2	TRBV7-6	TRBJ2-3	CASSPLSGGSVDTQYF	TGTGCCAGCAGCCCCCTGAGTGGCGGGAGTGTGGATACGCAGTATTTT
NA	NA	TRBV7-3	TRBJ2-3	CASSLTGARDTQYF	TGTGCCAGCAGCTTGACGGGGGCGAGAGATACGCAGTATTTT
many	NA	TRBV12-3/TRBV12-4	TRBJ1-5	CASSRNIQPQHF	TGTGCCAGCAGTCGCAACATCCAGCCCCAGCATTTT
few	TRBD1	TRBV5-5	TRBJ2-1	CASSPGTGGEQFF	TGTGCCAGCAGCCCTGGGACAGGGGGTGAGCAGTTCTTC
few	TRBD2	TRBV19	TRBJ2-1	CASSIWSGSYNEQFF	TGTGCCAGTAGTATTTGGAGCGGGAGCTACAATGAGCAGTTCTTC
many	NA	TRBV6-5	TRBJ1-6	CASSYSYQYNSPLHF	TGTGCCAGCAGTTACTCGTACCAGTATAATTCACCCCTCCACTTT
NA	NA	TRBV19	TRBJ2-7	CASSVSGIRYYEQYF	TGTGCCAGTAGTGTCTCCGGGATTAGGTACTACGAGCAGTACTTC
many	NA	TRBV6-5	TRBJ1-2	CASSYADRNYGYTF	TGTGCCAGCAGTTACGCAGACAGAAACTATGGCTACACCTTC
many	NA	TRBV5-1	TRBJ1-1	CASSLDRLNTEAFF	TGCGCCAGCAGCTTGGACCGACTGAACACTGAAGCTTTCTTT
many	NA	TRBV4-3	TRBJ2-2	CASSPLAARNTGELFF	TGCGCCAGCAGCCCGTTAGCGGCCAGGAACACCGGGGAGCTGTTTTTT
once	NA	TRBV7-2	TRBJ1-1	CASSLGDRKNTEAFF	TGTGCCAGCAGCTTAGGAGACAGAAAGAACACTGAAGCTTTCTTT
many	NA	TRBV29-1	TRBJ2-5	CSVKTDQETQYF	TGCAGCGTTAAAACCGATCAAGAGACCCAGTACTTC
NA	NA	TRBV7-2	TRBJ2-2	CASRDGYTGELFF	TGTGCCAGCAGGGACGGCTACACCGGGGAGCTGTTTTTT
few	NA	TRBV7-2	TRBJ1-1	CASSPVRAAEAFF	TGTGCCAGCAGCCCCGTACGGGCCGCTGAAGCTTTCTTT
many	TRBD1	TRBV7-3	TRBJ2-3	CASSRDRGGDTQYF	TGTGCCAGCAGCCGGGACAGGGGCGGAGATACGCAGTATTTT
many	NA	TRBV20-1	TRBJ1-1	CSARGPARAEAFF	TGCAGTGCTAGAGGACCTGCTAGGGCTGAAGCTTTCTTT
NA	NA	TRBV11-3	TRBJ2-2	CASSLDGGRDTGELFF	TGTGCCAGCAGCTTAGACGGGGGTAGGGACACCGGGGAGCTGTTTTTT
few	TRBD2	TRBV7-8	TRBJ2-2	CASTVGLATGELFF	TGTGCCAGCACCGTTGGACTAGCCACCGGGGAGCTGTTTTTT
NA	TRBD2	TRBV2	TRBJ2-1	CASSILAGAPGQSFF	TGTGCCAGCAGTATCCTAGCGGGAGCTCCCGGACAGTCGTTCTTC
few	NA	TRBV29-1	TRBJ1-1	CSAQQERDTEAFF	TGCAGCGCTCAACAGGAACGTGACACTGAAGCTTTCTTT
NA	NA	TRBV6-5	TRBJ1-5	CASSYSSRSNQPQHF	TGTGCCAGCAGTTACTCTAGTCGTAGCAATCAGCCCCAGCATTTT
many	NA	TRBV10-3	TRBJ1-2	CAISEGGHGYTF	TGTGCCATCAGTGAGGGCGGCCATGGCTACACCTTC
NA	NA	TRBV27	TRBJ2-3	CVSGTSSTDTQYF	TGTGTCTCCGGGACTTCTAGCACAGATACGCAGTATTTT
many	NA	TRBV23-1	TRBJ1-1	CASSQSWTVVPLVEAFF	TGCGCCAGCAGTCAATCGTGGACGGTCGTCCCTCTCGTTGAAGCTTTCTTT
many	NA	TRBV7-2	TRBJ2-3	CASSLELRGTDTQYF	TGTGCCAGCAGCTTAGAGCTCAGAGGCACAGATACGCAGTATTTT
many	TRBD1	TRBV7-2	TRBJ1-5	CASSSGTGNNQPQHF	TGTGCCAGCAGCTCGGGGACAGGGAACAATCAGCCCCAGCATTTT
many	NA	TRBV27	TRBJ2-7	CASSPLGYEQYF	TGTGCCAGCAGTCCACTAGGGTACGAGCAGTACTTC
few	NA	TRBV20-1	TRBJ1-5	CSATYPGVQPQHF	TGCAGTGCTACTTATCCGGGGGTTCAGCCCCAGCATTTT
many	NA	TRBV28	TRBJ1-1	CASKGEWGPNTEAFF	TGTGCCAGCAAGGGGGAGTGGGGTCCGAACACTGAAGCTTTCTTT
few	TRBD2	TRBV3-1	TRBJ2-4	CASSQGQGLAGGIIQYF	TGTGCCAGCAGCCAAGGACAGGGACTAGCGGGGGGGATCATTCAGTACTTC
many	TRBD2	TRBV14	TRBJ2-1	CASSQSRGELPYNEQFF	TGTGCCAGCAGCCAGTCTCGGGGGGAGCTCCCCTACAATGAGCAGTTCTTC
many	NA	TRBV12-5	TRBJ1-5	CASGLSSTRRFGQPQHF	TGTGCTAGTGGTTTGTCTTCCACCAGGAGGTTTGGTCAGCCCCAGCATTTT
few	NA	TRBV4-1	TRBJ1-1	CASSQDPPDSNTEAFF	TGCGCCAGCAGCCAAGATCCCCCCGACTCGAACACTGAAGCTTTCTTT
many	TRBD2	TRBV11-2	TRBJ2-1	CASSLRLAGVYEQFF	TGTGCCAGCAGCTTACGGCTAGCGGGAGTCTATGAGCAGTTCTTC
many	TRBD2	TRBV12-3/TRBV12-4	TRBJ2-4	CASSRGLAEPGHIQYF	TGTGCCAGCAGTCGCGGACTAGCGGAACCTGGGCACATTCAGTACTTC
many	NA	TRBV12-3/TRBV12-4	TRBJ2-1	CASRRDSKEQFF	TGTGCCAGCAGGAGGGACTCCAAAGAGCAGTTCTTC
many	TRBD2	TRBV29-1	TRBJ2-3	CSVGTWGKSGSSPDTQYF	TGCAGCGTTGGGACTTGGGGGAAGAGCGGGAGTTCCCCAGATACGCAGTATTTT